The clone carrying this T cell receptor (beta chain) was seen a few times. No antigen is known for it. These data come from a study of metastatic and nonmetastatic thyroid tumors. Study as a whole: Across peripheral blood and tumor or nodule tissue samples taken from malignant and benign thyroid patients, the repertoires were compared with one another. General study findings and limits: Reportedly, malignant thyroid tumors had significantly higher TCR beta diversity than benign nodules, in blood and tumor.

Authors' methods: A classifier of distant metastasis in papillary thyroid cancer was built from CDR3 differences (across clinicopathological groups). TCRdb reprocessed the PCR reads using MiXCR. These V and J calls derive from TCRdb rather than the authors' analysis. The data show tens of thousands of clones, 18% seen once. The CDR3 has 14 residues. Looked up from germline, CDR1 is MNHNS and CDR2 is SASEGT. Trimming cost V 4 bases and J 2 bases, with 10 bases left between them. All patients were treatment-naive before thyroid surgery. The clonotype comes from a female donor with papillary thyroid cancer or a benign thyroid nodule (not recorded which). Some clones in this sample may be carry-over from other donors' samples. The sequenced material came from blood. This chain links TRBV6-1 with TRBJ2-3; D uncertain. CDR3 amino acids: CASSVRWATDTQYF. The CDR3 coding sequence is TGTGCCAGCAGTGTGAGGTGGGCCACAGATACGCAGTATTTT.